The 2 T cell receptor beta chains below all came from one sample that was sequenced in a study of Graves' ophthalmopathy and Graves' hyperthyroidism. TCR beta CDR3 amplification used RNA transcripts. Scientists carried out first-round RT-PCR using HTBI primers and then a second-round multiplex PCR. TCRdb itself ran the multiplex PCR reads through MiXCR, one entry per CDR3 protein. The sample comprises 300,000 to 400,000 distinct CDR3 sequences, 17% of which are singletons, and roughly an eighth rests with the top ten. The sequenced sample was peripheral blood. The receptors here all came from an adult man with Graves' ophthalmopathy.

A few counts support this clonotype. The rearrangement joins TRBV6-2 or TRBV6-3 to TRBJ1-2; the match to TRBD1 covers 10 bases. This CDR3 has 16 amino acids. Germline V gene sequence: CDR1 MNHEY, CDR2 SVGEGT. Trimming removed 2 bases from V and 0 bases from J; junction bases left unmatched: 3. The CDR3: CASSYGTGAANYGYTF. CDR3 coding DNA: TGTGCCAGCAGTTACGGGACAGGGGCCGCTAACTATGGCTACACCTTC.

J is TRBJ1-1 and V is TRBV6-2 or TRBV6-3, with D possibly matching TRBD1 (5 bases). This CDR3 has 14 amino acids. CDR1 MNHEY and CDR2 SVGEGT come from the germline V gene. V lost 4 bases to trimming and J lost 0 bases, with 9 bases between them. The CDR3 region is CASSSDSMNTEAFF. The CDR3 DNA sequence: TGTGCCAGCAGTTCCGACAGCATGAACACTGAAGCTTTCTTT.